This TCR beta chain was retrieved from a study of identical twins (dated by TCRdb to between 2015 and 2016). Background for the entire study: The study deep-sequenced TCR alpha and beta repertoires from monozygotic twins, unrelated adults of various ages and cord blood to test whether fetal clonotypes persist. Replicate twin experiments were performed at different times using different library preparation protocols to rule out contamination. Here is what the overall study found, with its caveats: Fewer insertions were carried by abundant cord blood beta clonotypes; a weaker similar trend was observed in young adult naive repertoires, while no such trend was observed in memory repertoires. Out-of-frame TCR alpha sequences shared between twins showed an excess of low generation-probability sequences compared with coincidental sharing between unrelated individuals. Because the same donors could not be followed over many years, conclusions were based on cross-sectional statistical analysis. A weaker excess of twin sharing was found in beta out-of-frame sequences because the signal-to-noise ratio was lowered by fewer shared sequences. Invariant T cells such as MAIT and iNKT could partly confound zero-insertion analyses, although diverse VJ usage argued against such confounding for most clonotypes. In monozygotic twins, recombination models systematically underestimated out-of-frame TCR alpha sharing, but the models matched the sharing seen between unrelated individuals.

In its sample, this clonotype was seen many times. Its antigen is unknown. The record has no base qualities; no much larger clone is one base away. The library was generated by 5' RACE. TCRdb names Illumina HiSeq 2000 as the instrument used. A universal primer binding site was added through template switching, and the final cDNA carried a unique molecular identifier so that TCR cDNA molecules could be counted accurately. First-strand cDNA for TCR alpha and beta chains was synthesized from specific primers in the conserved constant-segment region. To control for contamination, each cDNA library was double barcoded with a SMART-Mk sample barcode plus Illumina barcodes. TruSeq adapter sequences along with Illumina sample barcodes were introduced in two successive PCR steps. Sequencing of the TCR alpha and beta cDNA libraries was done on the Illumina HiSeq platform using custom primers. The published analysis was carried out like this. Raw reads were processed with MiGEC to extract unique molecular identifiers, and MiXCR was used to determine CDR3 positions. Recombination models were inferred per individual with the repgenHMM and IGoR tools using an EM algorithm. The tcR package in R was used for shared clonotype analysis, with sharing normalized by the product of cloneset sizes. Out-of-frame nonproductive sequences were analyzed to study raw recombination free of thymic and clonal selection effects. TCRdb ran its own pipeline on the public reads, namely fastp trimming at Q25 and MiXCR clone calling, and kept in-frame beta chains. Identical CDR3 protein sequences are pooled into one entry, listed with their most common genes and DNA. TCRdb's processing, not the authors', yielded these V and J calls. For this sample there are roughly 710,000 distinct CDR3 sequences; roughly 6% appear just once. The ten largest account for around 2% of the sample.

Only healthy Caucasian donors were included. The researchers also sequenced three unrelated adults who were not twins: a male aged 18 to 29, a male aged 50 to 60, and a female aged 50 to 60. Miltenyi CD45RO+ enrichment and human naive T-cell isolation kits were used to isolate memory (CD45RO+) and naive T cells from PBMC. From the cysteine up to the phenylalanine, the CDR3 has a length of 15 residues. Of the read, only the CDR3 DNA is kept; its 45 bases are in frame from base 1. As encoded in the germline V gene, CDR1 is LGHNA while CDR2 is YNFKEQ. At the junction V is shortened by 1 base and J by 4 bases; bases outside the gene matches: 3.

This clonotype was obtained from a man between 18 and 35 years old in good health. What was sequenced was naive T cells sorted from blood. According to the study, the label for this sample's cell subset or site signals: cells isolated with a human naive T-cell isolation kit. The chain links TRBV4-2 with TRBJ2-2; the central 7 bases match TRBD2. This receptor has the CDR3 CASSQAGGLTGELFF. The DNA reads TGTGCCAGCAGCCAAGCGGGAGGTCTCACCGGGGAGCTGTTTTTT.